Included here is one T cell receptor (beta chain) sequence, with context. The sample belongs to a study of monozygotic twins with inflammatory bowel disease. The CDR3 has 15 residues. From germline, CDR1 is SEHNR and CDR2 FQNEAQ (reference sequence). For each CDR3 protein, TCRdb gives one entry from its re-call of the 5' RACE reads, without DNA. This table lists 90,000 to 110,000 distinct CDR3 sequences. This sequence originates from a human donor with ulcerative colitis or Crohn's disease, or a healthy co-twin of an affected twin (not recorded which). The rearrangement joins TRBV7-9 to TRBJ2-1. The sample was blood. The CDR3 reads CASSILGTPYNEQFF.